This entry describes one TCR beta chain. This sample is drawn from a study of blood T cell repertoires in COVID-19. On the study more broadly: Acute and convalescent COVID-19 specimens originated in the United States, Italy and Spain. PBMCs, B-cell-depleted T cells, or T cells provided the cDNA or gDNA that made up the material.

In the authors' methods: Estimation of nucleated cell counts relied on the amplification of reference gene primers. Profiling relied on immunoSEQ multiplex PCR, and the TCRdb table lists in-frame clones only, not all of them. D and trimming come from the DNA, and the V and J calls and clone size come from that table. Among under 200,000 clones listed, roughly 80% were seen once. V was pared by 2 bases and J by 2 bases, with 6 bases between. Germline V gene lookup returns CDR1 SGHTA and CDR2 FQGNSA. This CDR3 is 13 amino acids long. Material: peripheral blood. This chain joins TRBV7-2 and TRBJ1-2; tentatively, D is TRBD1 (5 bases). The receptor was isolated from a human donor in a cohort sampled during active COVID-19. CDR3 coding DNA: TGTGCCAGCAGCTTACAGGGAAACTATGGCTACACCTTC. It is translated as CASSLQGNYGYTF.